This TCR beta chain was obtained from a study of yellow fever vaccine responses in identical twins. General study findings and limits: Twins reportedly appeared to share part of their vaccine T cell response while keeping part individual.

This CDR3 spans 16 amino acids. Trimming took 0 bases from V and 5 from J, leaving 16 bases between them. CDR1 and CDR2 from the germline V gene are MNHEY and SMNVEV (reference sequence). Via MiXCR, TCRdb re-called the RT-PCR reads, giving one row per CDR3 protein. The table records around 20,000 distinct CDR3 sequences, under 70% of them present only once. To note about this clonotype: Its antigen remains unknown.

J is TRBJ2-5 and V is TRBV27; D is unclear. This TCR came from a woman between 18 and 29 years old who received the yellow fever vaccine. The input for sequencing was T cells from blood (PBMCs), unsorted or a sorted subset (not recorded which), taken before or after yellow fever vaccination (not recorded which). In DNA, the CDR3 is TGTGCCAGCAGTTTATCGGAAGTGGGCTCCGGGGAGACCCAGTACTTC. Amino acids: CASSLSEVGSGETQYF.